This T cell receptor beta chain appears in the sequencing data of a study of blood T cell repertoires in COVID-19. Study overall: The United States, Italy and Spain provided the acute and convalescent COVID-19 samples.

Cohort assignment relied on participant-reported clinical history. Exposed participants came across a COVID-19 case within 2 weeks before study entry. Profiled with immunoSEQ multiplex PCR; TCRdb holds only in-frame clones, not every one. The sample holds about 430,000 clones, roughly 88% seen once. The TCR comes from a woman between 18 and 29 years old who had been exposed to COVID-19. The specimen was PBMCs or T cells enriched from blood (not recorded which).

The CDR3 bases are TGTGCCAGCAGCGGGACTAGCGGGGGGCTCAACACCGGGGAGCTGTTTTTT. Translating it yields CASSGTSGGLNTGELFF. The chain is built from TRBV9 and TRBJ2-2; 14 nucleotides line up with TRBD2. Germline-derived CDR1 and CDR2 are SGDLS and YYNGEE. The CDR3 consists of 17 residues. V lost 3 bases and J lost 2; bases outside the gene matches: 3. Full variable domain (remainder filled in from reference TRBV9 and TRBJ2-2): DSGVTQTPKHLITATGQRVTLRCSPRSGDLSVYWYQQSLDQGLQFLIQYYNGEERAKGNILERFSAQQFPDLHSELNLSSLELGDSALYFCASSGTSGGLNTGELFFGEGSRLTVL.